Listed below are T cell receptor beta chains from one sample, sequenced in a study of shared clonotypes between healthy human individuals. Repertoires were generated with immunoSEQ multiplex PCR, while TCRdb's copy carries only in-frame clones and drops some. Seen here are more than 1,200,000 clones, about 98.5% observed once, and the top ten hold approximately 0.4%. What was sequenced was naive CD4+ T cells sorted from blood. Receptor source: a man aged 30-40 years in good health. Both conserved end residues are trimmed from each CDR3.

V,J,CDR3
TRBV5-1,TRBJ2-1,ASSLFSSGGNEQF
TRBV11-3,TRBJ2-6,ASSLETGSSWGANVLT
TRBV15,TRBJ1-3,ATSRGNTIY
TRBV7-2,TRBJ2-7,ASRDLPSSYEQY
TRBV5-1,TRBJ2-7,ASSATGGSYEQY
TRBV6-6,TRBJ2-3,ASSSLAGHITDTQY
TRBV5-4,TRBJ2-7,ASSNRDLLRKEQY
TRBV11-3,TRBJ2-6,ASRPVRDRSSGANVLT
TRBV20-1,TRBJ2-7,SARLDYEQY
TRBV28,TRBJ2-7,ASSSTVIGRPTYEQY
TRBV10-2,TRBJ1-4,ASIPAPGREKLF
TRBV7-9,TRBJ2-5,ASSLKLGQGAQETQY
TRBV5-1,TRBJ2-1,ASSAGLYSYNEQF
TRBV9,TRBJ2-6,ASSVRKSGANVLT
TRBV9,TRBJ2-5,ASSVAGGPRETQY
TRBV11-2,TRBJ2-1,ASSYGGTDQF
TRBV11-2,TRBJ2-7,ASSLDFSSYEQY
TRBV5-5,TRBJ1-1,ASSSSIRGPMNTEAF
TRBV19,TRBJ1-2,ASSRRQGTYGYT
TRBV7-7,TRBJ2-7,ASSLKREGQTDEQY
TRBV6-5,TRBJ1-5,ASSSRGPGPQH
TRBV19,TRBJ1-5,ASSPVLLQPQH
TRBV2,TRBJ2-2,ASSRPAGELF
TRBV6-6,TRBJ2-7,ASSSGSLGQY
TRBV18,TRBJ1-3,ASSPLSGSGNTIY